Below, 20 T cell receptor beta chains from the same sample are listed, as sequenced in a study of shared clonotypes between healthy human individuals. Using immunoSEQ multiplex PCR, the repertoire was profiled, and TCRdb retains in-frame clones only, with some absent. This sample has about 520,000 clones, with 60% to 80% found just once. The material sequenced was PBMCs. All receptors come from a woman aged 40 to 55 in good health. Some clones in this sample may be carry-over from other donors' samples.

The table lists this clone with many counts. Other DNA sequences of this sample code for an identical CDR3. The chain carries TRBV18 and TRBJ1-4, with 7 bases aligning to TRBD1. CDR3 length equals 15 residues. Germline V gene lookup returns CDR1 KGHSH and CDR2 LQKENI. With V trimmed by 3 bases and J by 6 bases, 7 bases remained unmatched. CDR3 nucleotide sequence: TGTGCCAGCTCACCGCCGACAGGGCTGGATGAAAAACTGTTTTTT. It translates to CASSPPTGLDEKLFF.

The rearrangement links TRBV9 to TRBJ2-2; 7 bases are a match to TRBD2. Germline CDR1 reads SGDLS; CDR2 reads YYNGEE. J lost 0 bases, V lost 3 bases, and 2 bases had no gene match. The CDR3 is 15 amino acids. CDR3 sequence: CASSGGSPNTGELFF. In DNA form, the CDR3 reads TGTGCCAGCAGCGGCGGGAGTCCGAACACCGGGGAGCTGTTTTTT.

This chain joins TRBV15 and TRBJ2-1; D is possibly TRBD1 (6 bases). V was clipped by 1 base and J by 4 bases, with 17 bases between them. Germline-derived CDR1 and CDR2 are LNHNV and YYDKDF (reference sequence). The CDR3 length is 17 residues. The CDR3 sequence: CATSRGRQAGGYNEQFF. The CDR3, as DNA: TGTGCCACCAGCAGAGGGCGACAGGCTGGGGGATACAATGAGCAGTTCTTC.

This chain connects TRBV30 to TRBJ1-5; D is unclear. CDR3 size: 14 residues. Trimming left V 2 bases short and J 0 bases short, with 8 bases between. CDR1 is GTSNPN and CDR2 is SVGIG in the germline V gene (reference sequence). The CDR3 reads CAWSPGRSNQPQHF. CDR3 nucleotide sequence: TGTGCCTGGAGTCCCGGGCGTAGCAATCAGCCCCAGCATTTT.

This clone occurred many times. A junction end diverges from the germline sequence, so it may reflect a read error. The chain employs TRBV6-1 and TRBJ1-1, with 8 bases fitting TRBD1. CDR3 length: 19 residues. Germline V gene data show CDR1 as MNHNS and CDR2 as SASEGT. In DNA form, the CDR3 reads TGTGCCAGCAGGGAAGCTCCGGGACAGGCAAAACCCCAGAACACTGAAGCTTTCTTT. Protein sequence: CASREAPGQAKPQNTEAFF.

The gene calls are TRBV15 and TRBJ2-2; TRBD1 matches at 8 bases. Germline V lookup: CDR1 LNHNV, CDR2 YYDKDF (reference sequence). V gave up 4 bases and J gave up 0 bases; unmatched junction bases: 4. This CDR3 spans 16 amino acids. The CDR3 sequence is CATSTNRGANTGELFF. CDR3 DNA sequence: TGTGCCACCAGCACAAACAGGGGGGCGAACACCGGGGAGCTGTTTTTT.

This chain connects TRBV4-1 to TRBJ2-1; 7 bases map to TRBD2. Germline V gives CDR1 MGHRA, CDR2 YSYEKL. V lost 8 bases to trimming and J lost 4 bases; unmatched junction nucleotides: 5. The CDR3 totals 13 residues. The CDR3: CASGGSSYNEQFF. The CDR3 region has the DNA TGCGCCAGCGGCGGGAGTTCGTACAATGAGCAGTTCTTC.

The V call is TRBV9, the J call TRBJ2-1; D is possibly TRBD2 (5 bases). This CDR3 is 14 amino acids long. V lost 4 bases to trimming and J lost 8 bases, with 16 bases between them. Germline CDR1 is SGDLS and CDR2 is YYNGEE. CDR3 nucleotide sequence: TGTGCCAGCAGCTCCTCCTCACTAGGCGATGAGCAGTTCTTC. Translation: CASSSSSLGDEQFF.

This sequence joins TRBV6-6 and TRBJ1-1, with D unresolved. There are 14 residues in the CDR3. The ends were cut back, 2 bases at V and 1 base at J, with 8 bases in the middle. The V gene's germline CDR1 is MNHNY and CDR2 SVGAGI (reference sequence). The CDR3 here is CASSYEAANTEAFF. In DNA, the CDR3 is TGTGCCAGCAGTTACGAGGCAGCGAACACTGAAGCTTTCTTT.

The V call is TRBV27, the J call TRBJ2-2; possible D gene TRBD2, 5 bases. V gave up 4 bases and J gave up 0 bases, with 15 bases separating them. Germline values: CDR1 MNHEY, CDR2 SMNVEV (reference sequence). The CDR3 totals 17 residues. For the CDR3, the DNA is TGTGCCAGCAGTTCATTAGGGCTAGCAGCGAACACCGGGGAGCTGTTTTTT. Translating it yields CASSSLGLAANTGELFF.

The gene calls are TRBV5-6 and TRBJ2-7, with 9 bases that match TRBD1. The CDR3 sequence is 15 residues long. The germline V gene has CDR1 SGHDT and CDR2 YYEEEE. V lost 0 bases and J lost 4; bases outside the gene matches: 5. CDR3 sequence reads: CASSLATQGAYEQYF. The DNA for the CDR3 is TGTGCCAGCAGCTTGGCCACACAGGGGGCTTACGAGCAGTACTTC.

The rearrangement uses TRBV11-2 and TRBJ2-7; 12 nucleotides agree with TRBD2. CDR3 length: 13 residues. Germline CDR1 and CDR2: SGHAT and FQNNGV. After removal of 6 bases from V and 6 bases from J, the junction contained 3 bases not matched to a gene. The CDR3 spells CASRRLAGVEQYF. DNA for the CDR3: TGTGCCAGCAGAAGACTAGCGGGAGTCGAGCAGTACTTC.

This clone was recorded a few times. A read error may produce the germline difference seen at one junction end. The chain joins TRBV10-3 to TRBJ1-1; D remains ambiguous. Germline loops: CDR1 ENHRY, CDR2 SYGVKD. The CDR3 covers 10 residues. The chain's CDR3 is CPFMNTEAFF. The CDR3 DNA reads TGCCCCTTTATGAACACTGAAGCTTTCTTT.

The chain links TRBV19 to TRBJ2-1; weak D call: TRBD1 (8 bases). Looked up from germline, CDR1 is LNHDA and CDR2 is SQIVND (reference sequence). V lost 5 bases to trimming and J lost 8 bases, with 16 bases between them. The CDR3 is 14 residues long. The chain's CDR3 is CASSPQGGYDEQFF. CDR3 DNA: TGTGCCAGTAGTCCACAGGGGGGGTACGATGAGCAGTTCTTC.

V and J are TRBV6-1 and TRBJ1-1; the D gene is possibly TRBD1 (5 bases). This CDR3 spans 12 amino acids. The V gene's germline CDR1 is MNHNS and CDR2 SASEGT. V gave up 2 bases and J gave up 7 bases, with 8 bases separating them. The CDR3 reads CASSELRGEAFF. Here the CDR3 DNA reads TGTGCCAGCAGTGAACTGAGGGGTGAAGCTTTCTTT.

J is TRBJ2-5 and V is TRBV14; 8 bases line up with TRBD2. CDR1 is SGHDN, CDR2 FVKESK, per germline. Losses at the gene ends were 2 bases for V and 5 bases for J; bases not matched to a gene: 13. There are 17 residues in the CDR3. CDR3 nucleotides: TGTGCCAGCAGCCAATTTTTACCTTATAGCGGGACTGAGACCCAGTACTTC. Translated, it gives CASSQFLPYSGTETQYF.

This clone has more than one count but fewer than ten. The rearrangement links TRBV6-5 to TRBJ2-1, with D possibly TRBD2 on 5 matching bases. The V end lost 3 bases, the J end lost 6 bases, and 12 bases lay between the germline ends. Germline V lookup: CDR1 MNHEY, CDR2 SVGAGI. This CDR3 contains 14 residues. The CDR3 DNA is TGTGCCAGCAGTTATCCCGGGGATGGCAATGAGCAGTTCTTC. Encoded protein: CASSYPGDGNEQFF.

The CDR3 DNA is TGTGCCAGCACGGGGGACAGTCTGCAAGAGACCCAGTACTTC. Protein product: CASTGDSLQETQYF. The V call is TRBV6-5, the J call TRBJ2-5; TRBD1 might be the D (7 bases). Trimming pared 7 bases from V and 2 bases from J, leaving 14 bases between. The CDR3 covers 14 residues. The germline V gene encodes CDR1 MNHEY and CDR2 SVGAGI.

The rearrangement joins TRBV11-2 to TRBJ2-3, with D uncertain. V lost 5 bases, J lost 8 bases, and 17 bases lay in between. The V gene's germline CDR1 is SGHAT and CDR2 FQNNGV. The length of the CDR3 is 14 residues. CDR3 amino acids: CASSPHRTFATQYF. In nucleotides, the CDR3 is TGTGCCAGCAGCCCCCACCGAACCTTTGCTACGCAGTATTTT.

The J gene is TRBJ2-7, the V gene TRBV6-5; no clear D. Germline V lookup: CDR1 MNHEY, CDR2 SVGAGI. V was cut by 8 bases and J by 6 bases, with 8 bases left in between. This CDR3 comprises 10 residues. The DNA for the CDR3 is TGTGCCAGCCTCTTATCCGAGCAGTACTTC. As protein: CASLLSEQYF.